Listed below are T cell receptor beta chains from one sample, sequenced in a study of blood T cells in healthy people across ages. TCRdb fed the 5' RACE reads into MiXCR, producing one record per CDR3 protein. The sample includes about 1.4 million distinct CDR3 sequences, approximately 63% of them seen just once. Sequences were obtained from blood. The receptors were sampled from a man between 18 and 35 years old in good health. Both conserved end residues are part of each CDR3. The order of the fields is J gene, V gene, clone size, D gene, CDR3 DNA, CDR3 protein. D genes are given only for firm matches. Clone size appears in some rows only: once, few, many, or a class for an expanded clone.

J: TRBJ1-2; V: TRBV7-9; size: NA; D: NA; DNA: TGTGCCAGCAGCTTATTAGGGACACCATCTTATGGCTACACCTTC; CDR3: CASSLLGTPSYGYTF
J: TRBJ1-2; V: TRBV14; size: NA; D: NA; DNA: TGTGCCAGCAGCCAAAAAGACACAACTAACTATGGCTACACCTTC; CDR3: CASSQKDTTNYGYTF
J: TRBJ2-7; V: TRBV9; size: few; D: NA; DNA: TGTGCCAGCACCACCGGACGAGGACAACCGTCCTTTGGTCCCTTCGAGCAGTACTTC; CDR3: CASTTGRGQPSFGPFEQYF
J: TRBJ2-1; V: TRBV12-3/TRBV12-4; size: NA; D: NA; DNA: TGTGCCAGCAGTTTAGCGGGGGAGAGGCAGTTCTTC; CDR3: CASSLAGERQFF
J: TRBJ2-7; V: TRBV4-1; size: NA; D: TRBD1; DNA: TGCGCCAGCAGCCAAGATGCTTCCGGGACAGGGGAATACGAGCAGTACTTC; CDR3: CASSQDASGTGEYEQYF
J: TRBJ2-3; V: TRBV4-1; size: few; D: NA; DNA: TGCGCCAGCAGGGCTGCGGCTTCTAGCACAGATACGCAGTATTTT; CDR3: CASRAAASSTDTQYF
J: TRBJ2-7; V: TRBV3-1; size: NA; D: NA; DNA: TGTGCCGGCAGCCCTGGACTGTGGCTCAATGAGCAGTACTTC; CDR3: CAGSPGLWLNEQYF
J: TRBJ2-1; V: TRBV27; size: few; D: TRBD1; DNA: TGTGCCAGCAGTCAGGGGGCCACTTACAATGAGCAGTTCTTC; CDR3: CASSQGATYNEQFF
J: TRBJ2-1; V: TRBV15; size: NA; D: NA; DNA: TGTGCCACCAGCAGAGTCTTGCGCCAAGGGCAGTTCTTC; CDR3: CATSRVLRQGQFF
J: TRBJ1-1; V: TRBV27; size: NA; D: NA; DNA: TGTGCCAGCAGTTTGAACACAAGCGGGGCTCGAGCTTTCTTT; CDR3: CASSLNTSGARAFF
J: TRBJ2-3; V: TRBV20-1; size: NA; D: TRBD1; DNA: TGCAGTGTAAGACAGGGAAGCACAGATACGCAGTATTTT; CDR3: CSVRQGSTDTQYF
J: TRBJ1-4; V: TRBV12-3/TRBV12-4; size: NA; D: TRBD1; DNA: TGTGCCAGCAGTTCCCCCGACAGGGGTAATCATGAAAAACTGTTTTTT; CDR3: CASSSPDRGNHEKLFF
J: TRBJ1-2; V: TRBV7-6; size: NA; D: TRBD1; DNA: TGTGCCAGCAGCCCGGGACAGGAAACATATGGCTACACCTTC; CDR3: CASSPGQETYGYTF
J: TRBJ1-2; V: TRBV20-1; size: few; D: NA; DNA: TGCAGTGCTCCGGGAGGCTACACCTTC; CDR3: CSAPGGYTF
J: TRBJ2-2; V: TRBV6-5; size: NA; D: NA; DNA: TGTGCCAGCAGACACAGGGATCCCCGAACCGGGGAGCTGTTTTTT; CDR3: CASRHRDPRTGELFF
J: TRBJ2-7; V: TRBV27; size: NA; D: NA; DNA: TGTGCCAGCAGTTCCCAAGACCTGCAGCAGTACTTC; CDR3: CASSSQDLQQYF
J: TRBJ2-4; V: TRBV4-2; size: few; D: NA; DNA: TGTGCCAGCAGCCTCGTTGGGGGAGGACCTGAAGAGCAGTACTTC; CDR3: CASSLVGGGPEEQYF
J: TRBJ2-7; V: TRBV11-2; size: NA; D: NA; DNA: TGTGCCAGCAGCTTTTCACAGGGACGGTACTACGAGCAGTACTTC; CDR3: CASSFSQGRYYEQYF
J: TRBJ1-1; V: TRBV27; size: NA; D: NA; DNA: TGTGCCAGCAGTTTACTCTTAAACAGGGCGAACACTGAAGCTTTCTTT; CDR3: CASSLLLNRANTEAFF
J: TRBJ2-7; V: TRBV27; size: once; D: NA; DNA: TGTGCCAGCAGTCCTACGGGAACTGTGCAGTACTTC; CDR3: CASSPTGTVQYF
J: TRBJ1-6; V: TRBV7-2; size: NA; D: NA; DNA: TGTGCCAGCAGGCCCGGGACCCATAATTCACCCCTCCACTTT; CDR3: CASRPGTHNSPLHF
J: TRBJ1-4; V: TRBV6-5; size: once; D: NA; DNA: TGTGCCAGCAAGGATGGTTTTAATGAAAAACTGTTTTTT; CDR3: CASKDGFNEKLFF
J: TRBJ2-3; V: TRBV10-3; size: NA; D: TRBD2; DNA: TGTGCCATCAGTGCTTCCAGCGGGGGGGCAAGAGATACGCAGTATTTT; CDR3: CAISASSGGARDTQYF
J: TRBJ1-5; V: TRBV4-2; size: NA; D: NA; DNA: TGTGCCAGCAGCCAAGATCAGGGGTTCGGATTTCAGCCCCAGCATTTT; CDR3: CASSQDQGFGFQPQHF
J: TRBJ1-4; V: TRBV12-3/TRBV12-4; size: once; D: TRBD1; DNA: TGTGCCAGCAGGGACAGGGGAGCCGAAAAACTGTTTTTT; CDR3: CASRDRGAEKLFF
J: TRBJ2-7; V: TRBV25-1; size: NA; D: TRBD2; DNA: TGTGCCAGCAGTGAGACCGGGGGGGCAACCTACGAGCAGTACTTC; CDR3: CASSETGGATYEQYF
J: TRBJ1-1; V: TRBV12-3/TRBV12-4; size: few; D: NA; DNA: TGTGCCAGCAGTTTAAGGTGGGACACTGAAGCTTTCTTT; CDR3: CASSLRWDTEAFF
J: TRBJ2-7; V: TRBV12-3/TRBV12-4; size: NA; D: NA; DNA: TGTGCCAGCAGTTTAATTTTCCAGGAGCAGTACTTC; CDR3: CASSLIFQEQYF
J: TRBJ2-7; V: TRBV25-1; size: NA; D: NA; DNA: TGTGCCAGCAGTGAAAAGGGAAAAAACGAGCAGTACTTC; CDR3: CASSEKGKNEQYF
J: TRBJ1-1; V: TRBV27; size: NA; D: TRBD1; DNA: TGTGCCAGCAGTGGGTACCGGGACAGACATGAAGCTTTCTTT; CDR3: CASSGYRDRHEAFF
J: TRBJ2-3; V: TRBV10-3; size: many; D: TRBD2; DNA: TGTGCCATCAGCGTTCCGGGACTAGCGGGTACAGATACGCAGTATTTT; CDR3: CAISVPGLAGTDTQYF
J: TRBJ1-1; V: TRBV7-9; size: NA; D: TRBD1; DNA: TGTGCCAGCAGCTTAGAACAGGGGGCTTTCTTT; CDR3: CASSLEQGAFF
J: TRBJ1-1; V: TRBV7-9; size: NA; D: NA; DNA: TGTTCCAGCAACGACGAAGTCCCTGAAGCTTTCTTT; CDR3: CSSNDEVPEAFF
J: TRBJ2-3; V: TRBV24-1; size: NA; D: TRBD2; DNA: TGTGCCACCAGTGACCGCACGGGGGGGGAAGAGACCCAGTACTTT; CDR3: CATSDRTGGEETQYF
J: TRBJ1-4; V: TRBV4-1; size: once; D: NA; DNA: TGCGCCAGCAGCCCCGGACAGAGGACTAATGAAAAACTGTTTTTT; CDR3: CASSPGQRTNEKLFF
J: TRBJ1-1; V: TRBV15; size: NA; D: NA; DNA: TGTGCCACCAGCAGAGCCGATGAAGCTTTCTTT; CDR3: CATSRADEAFF
J: TRBJ2-5; V: TRBV6-6; size: NA; D: NA; DNA: TGTGCCAGCAGTGACCGTGAGGGCGCGGAGACCCAGTACTTC; CDR3: CASSDREGAETQYF
J: TRBJ2-5; V: TRBV6-5; size: NA; D: NA; DNA: TGTGCCACCCTGACACCGGAGAGAACCCAGTACTTC; CDR3: CATLTPERTQYF
J: TRBJ2-1; V: TRBV12-5; size: few; D: NA; DNA: TGTGCTAGTGGCGGCGTTTACAATGAGCAGTTCTTC; CDR3: CASGGVYNEQFF
J: TRBJ1-6; V: TRBV21-1; size: many; D: NA; DNA: TGTGCCAGCAAGAGGTTGGGGTCCTATAATTCACCCCTCCACTTT; CDR3: CASKRLGSYNSPLHF
J: TRBJ1-1; V: TRBV20-1; size: NA; D: NA; DNA: TGCAGTGCAACCGGACACTACACTGAAGCTTTCTTT; CDR3: CSATGHYTEAFF
J: TRBJ1-2; V: TRBV4-3; size: NA; D: NA; DNA: TGCGCCAGCAGCCAAGGAGGGGGAGAGTACTATGGCTACACCTTC; CDR3: CASSQGGGEYYGYTF
J: TRBJ2-7; V: TRBV2; size: NA; D: NA; DNA: TGTGCCAGTTTAGACAGAATCTCCTACGAGCAGTACTTC; CDR3: CASLDRISYEQYF
J: TRBJ2-3; V: TRBV5-1; size: NA; D: NA; DNA: TGCGCCAGCGGCCGGGACCTTAACACAGATACGCAGTATTTT; CDR3: CASGRDLNTDTQYF
J: TRBJ2-1; V: TRBV28; size: NA; D: NA; DNA: TGTGCCAGCAGTTCGGACGGGGGCGCCTACAATGAGCAGTTCTTC; CDR3: CASSSDGGAYNEQFF